The sequence of this T cell receptor (beta chain) was determined in a study of cytomegalovirus exposure and HLA in healthy donors. The CDR3 runs to 14 residues. Trimming cost V 6 bases and J 10 bases; bases outside gene matches: 6. Per germline, CDR1 MNHEY and CDR2 SMNVEV (reference sequence). Comment on this clone: Its antigen remains unidentified.

General study results and limits: A list of about 180 TCR beta chains associated with cytomegalovirus was given. In a later analysis, DRB1 alleles had the most associated TCRs; HLA-C alleles the fewest. When presence/absence was analysed, sequencing depth was taken to be roughly uniform across donors. More clonal expansion characterized HLA-associated TCR beta chains than equally common others in a later analysis.

Vbeta (60) and Jbeta (13) primers were used in the PCR. The repertoire was sequenced with immunoSEQ multiplex PCR; TCRdb's copy has only in-frame clones and lacks some. The data contain roughly 150,000 clones, 70% to 80% of them singletons. The sample consisted of PBMCs. The TCR originated in a middle-aged woman in good health and CMV-seronegative. This chain joins TRBV27 and TRBJ2-1; 13 nucleotides line up with TRBD2. In DNA, the CDR3 is TGTGCCAGCAGACTTGGACTAGCGGGAGTGGAGCAGTTCTTC. This translates into CASRLGLAGVEQFF.